This section outlines one TCR beta chain sequence together with its context. Its antigen remains unidentified. V was pared by 1 base and J by 7 bases, with 5 bases between. This CDR3 is built from 13 residues. Germline CDR1 MGHDK, CDR2 SYGVNS. These data belong to a study of OX40 agonist ivuxolimab in advanced cancers. Background on the study: Three patients, one with hepatocellular carcinoma and two with cutaneous melanoma, achieved partial responses. Whole-study results and caveats: At 0.1 to 3.0 mg/kg, clonal expansion of CD4+ and CD8+ blood T cells had occurred by week 6.

Profiled with immunoSEQ multiplex PCR; TCRdb holds only in-frame clones, not every one. The profile covers tens of thousands of clones, with over 85% appearing a single time and around 0.29% taken by the ten largest. This TCR was recovered from an adult with an advanced solid tumor such as melanoma, head and neck, liver or kidney cancer. The sample in question was CD4+ or CD8+ T cells sorted from blood, obtained in a trial of the OX40 agonist ivuxolimab. This chain joins TRBV25-1 and TRBJ1-6; possibly TRBD1 for D (5 bases). The CDR3 reads CASSESGNSPLHF. The DNA of the CDR3 is TGTGCCAGCAGTGAATCAGGGAATTCACCCCTCCACTTT.